One sample yielded the 16 T cell receptor beta chains listed below, sequenced in a study of blood T cell repertoires in COVID-19. TCRdb keeps only in-frame clones here, not all; method: immunoSEQ multiplex PCR. The sample lists about 300,000 clones, roughly 90% seen once, with about 6% in the top ten. The source material was peripheral blood. The receptor set was obtained from a young man who had recovered from COVID-19.

The CDR3 protein is CASSLETGLNTEAFF. The CDR3 DNA reads TGTGCCAGCAGCTTAGAGACAGGGTTGAACACTGAAGCTTTCTTT. The V and J genes are TRBV7-9 and TRBJ1-1; 7 bases fit TRBD1. V shed 1 base, J shed 0 bases, and the junction held 2 bases outside the gene matches. The CDR3 runs to 15 residues. Germline V CDR1 and CDR2: SEHNR, FQNEAQ (reference sequence).

This chain uses TRBV5-5 with TRBJ1-1; TRBD1 agrees at 7 bases. Trimming removed 6 bases from V and 2 bases from J; junction bases left unmatched: 7. Germline V CDR1 and CDR2: SGHKS, YYEKEE (reference sequence). This CDR3 is 14 amino acids long. DNA for the CDR3: TGTGCCAGCACCCCGGGACAGTTAAACACTGAAGCTTTCTTT. Translated, it gives CASTPGQLNTEAFF.

This chain links TRBV5-1 with TRBJ2-1, with D possibly TRBD2 on 6 matching bases. The V gene's germline CDR1 is SGHRS and CDR2 YFSETQ. V lost 4 bases and J lost 2, with 13 bases in between. This CDR3 is built from 15 residues. CDR3 in DNA: TGCGCCAGCAGCCTGACTAGTGCAACCTACAATGAGCAGTTCTTC. This gives the protein CASSLTSATYNEQFF.

Notes on this clone: The same CDR3 arises from other DNA sequences in this sample as well. The rearrangement joins TRBV4-2 to TRBJ1-1, with a tentative D call TRBD1 (5 bases). Germline assignment: CDR1 LGHNA and CDR2 YNFKEQ. The CDR3 length is 16 residues. V lost 0 bases, J lost 3 bases, and 14 bases lay in between. The CDR3 loop is CASSQDQGVGYTEAFF. Written as DNA, the CDR3 is TGTGCCAGCAGCCAAGATCAGGGTGTGGGGTACACTGAAGCTTTCTTT.

V gene TRBV5-1 combines with J gene TRBJ1-4; D not resolved. This CDR3 is 16 amino acids long. Trimming pared 1 base from V and 0 bases from J, leaving 10 bases between. Germline assignment: CDR1 SGHRS and CDR2 YFSETQ. The CDR3 nucleotides read TGCGCCAGCAGCTTGAACGGAGTTGCAACTAATGAAAAACTGTTTTTT. This encodes CASSLNGVATNEKLFF.

This clone appeared a single time. The CDR3: CASSLEAAPGNTIYF. CDR3 sequence (DNA): TGTGCCAGCAGCTTAGAGGCGGCGCCTGGAAACACCATATATTTT. The rearrangement links TRBV7-8 to TRBJ1-3; D call uncertain. The CDR3 contains 15 residues. Germline lookup yields CDR1 SGHVS and CDR2 FQNEAQ. Deletions cut 1 base from V and 2 bases from J, with 9 bases between.

The chain employs TRBV5-1 and TRBJ2-1, with D tentatively TRBD2 (5 bases). V was pared by 7 bases and J by 0 bases, with 14 bases between. The CDR3 contains 15 residues. The V gene's germline CDR1 is SGHRS and CDR2 YFSETQ. The CDR3 here is CASGGGSSSYNEQFF. The CDR3 DNA reads TGCGCCAGCGGAGGAGGTTCTAGCTCCTACAATGAGCAGTTCTTC.

The chain employs TRBV5-1 and TRBJ2-5; TRBD2 is a possible D gene (6 bases). The CDR3 sequence is 14 residues long. Trimming cost V 7 bases and J 4 bases, with 17 bases left between them. CDR1 and CDR2 from the germline V gene are SGHRS and YFSETQ. The CDR3 loop is CASEEGGQGETQYF. CDR3 in DNA: TGCGCCAGCGAAGAGGGAGGCCAGGGAGAGACCCAGTACTTC.

The V gene is TRBV7-6, the J gene TRBJ2-1; TRBD1 agrees at 7 bases. Germline loops: CDR1 SGHVS, CDR2 FNYEAQ. V dropped 4 bases and J dropped 6; count of bases not matched to a gene: 6. The CDR3 sequence is 14 residues long. CDR3 sequence reads: CASSWAQGSNEQFF. For the CDR3, the DNA is TGTGCCAGCAGCTGGGCACAGGGGTCCAATGAGCAGTTCTTC.

This chain uses TRBV2 with TRBJ1-4; 9 bases are shared with TRBD1. From germline, CDR1 is SNHLY and CDR2 FYNNEI. There are 15 residues in the CDR3. V shed 6 bases and J 3 bases; nucleotides not matched to a gene: 5. The CDR3 DNA reads TGTGCCAGCAGCCAACAGGGGGCGGCTAATGAAAAACTGTTTTTT. Protein product: CASSQQGAANEKLFF.

The chain employs TRBV5-1 and TRBJ2-7, with TRBD1 identical over 7 bases. Per the germline V gene, CDR1 is SGHRS and CDR2 is YFSETQ. V lost 6 bases, J lost 2 bases, and 11 bases stayed unmatched. This CDR3 spans 15 amino acids. CDR3 sequence reads: CASTLRARGPYEQYF. The CDR3 DNA sequence: TGCGCCAGCACCCTCCGGGCGAGGGGGCCCTACGAGCAGTACTTC.

The chain employs TRBV6-5 and TRBJ1-2; 10 nucleotides agree with TRBD1. J gave up 8 bases and V 4 bases, and 7 bases lay outside the gene matches. Germline V gene lookup returns CDR1 MNHEY and CDR2 SVGAGI. The CDR3 consists of 14 residues. CDR3 in amino acids: CASSFLTGGEGYTF. DNA for the CDR3: TGTGCCAGCAGTTTCCTGACAGGGGGCGAGGGCTACACCTTC.

This sequence joins TRBV6-2 or TRBV6-3 and TRBJ2-1, with 12 bases that match TRBD2. The V segment lost 1 base and the J segment 7 bases; nucleotides outside the gene matches: 5. CDR3 length: 16 residues. Germline assignment: CDR1 MNHEY and CDR2 SVGEGT. CDR3 in amino acids: CASSYWASGRGNEQFF. Here the CDR3 DNA reads TGTGCCAGCAGTTACTGGGCTAGCGGGAGGGGGAATGAGCAGTTCTTC.

The rearrangement joins TRBV27 to TRBJ2-1, with D unclear. This CDR3 is 13 amino acids long. The germline gives CDR1 MNHEY, CDR2 SMNVEV (reference sequence). V dropped 1 base and J dropped 8 bases, with 9 bases sitting between them. The CDR3 sequence: CASSLLSTHEQFF. The DNA of the CDR3 is TGTGCCAGCAGTTTATTGTCTACGCATGAGCAGTTCTTC.

The chain uses TRBV7-9 and TRBJ1-6; maybe TRBD1 (5 bases). The germline gives CDR1 SEHNR, CDR2 FQNEAQ (reference sequence). The V and J ends lost 1 base and 10 bases respectively, with 14 bases between them. The CDR3 runs to 15 residues. DNA of the CDR3: TGTGCCAGCAGCTTAGAGCGTCAGGGAGGCTCACCCCTCCACTTT. Residues: CASSLERQGGSPLHF.

The genes are TRBV7-9 and TRBJ1-1; no clear D gene. Trimming shortened V by 4 bases and J by 1 base, and 7 bases separated the two germline ends. Germline CDR1 is SEHNR and CDR2 is FQNEAQ (reference sequence). The CDR3 sequence is 13 residues long. The CDR3 is CASSYQENTEAFF. Written as DNA, the CDR3 is TGTGCCAGCAGCTATCAGGAGAACACTGAAGCTTTCTTT.